This passage covers 25 T cell receptor beta chains from one sample sequenced in a study of CXCR3-negative and CXCR3-positive naive CD8 T cells. Preparation of TRB cDNA libraries relied on 5' RACE carrying UMI labels. TCRdb derives one entry per CDR3 protein from the 5' RACE reads, leaving out DNA. This sample's table has around 41,000 distinct CDR3 sequences. The sample consisted of memory CD8+ T cells from blood. The source of these receptors is a human donor in good health. Some clones in this sample may be carry-over from other donors' samples.

The chain is built from TRBV6-4 and TRBJ2-2. Germline values: CDR1 MRHNA, CDR2 SNTAGT. CDR3 length: 14 residues. This CDR3 is CASSDSLSTGELFF.

V usage is TRBV27 and J usage is TRBJ1-5. The CDR3 spans 15 residues. Germline CDR1 and CDR2: MNHEY and SMNVEV (reference sequence). The CDR3: CASTPRFWSNQPQHF.

This chain connects TRBV28 to TRBJ2-2. Germline loops: CDR1 MDHEN, CDR2 SYDVKM. The CDR3 is 15 amino acids. CDR3 in amino acids: CASSLFVQNTGELFF.

V gene TRBV5-4 combines with J gene TRBJ1-1; without DNA, the TCRdb call of TRBD1 cannot be checked. The germline V gene encodes CDR1 SGHNT and CDR2 YYREEE (reference sequence). The length of the CDR3 is 17 residues. The CDR3 here is CASSLAGLRGRYTEAFF.

V usage is TRBV6-5 and J usage is TRBJ2-7; TCRdb's D call of TRBD2 is untestable without DNA. Germline values: CDR1 MNHEY, CDR2 SVGAGI. The CDR3 is 13 residues long. Here the CDR3 reads CASSPRAYYEQYF.

This chain joins TRBV7-9 and TRBJ2-7; TCRdb returns TRBD1, unconfirmable since there is no DNA. Per the germline V gene, CDR1 is SEHNR and CDR2 is FQNEAQ (reference sequence). The CDR3 consists of 18 residues. The CDR3 is CASSLGFEGAGEVYEQYF.

This chain joins TRBV6-2 or TRBV6-3 and TRBJ2-2; TCRdb's assignment of TRBD2 cannot be checked, as there is no DNA. CDR1 MNHEY and CDR2 SVGEGT come from the germline V gene. The CDR3 sequence is 14 residues long. This CDR3 is CASSRGAHTGELFF.

V and J are TRBV7-9 and TRBJ1-2; the TCRdb call, TRBD1, lacks DNA for checking. The length of the CDR3 is 17 residues. From germline, CDR1 is SEHNR and CDR2 FQNEAQ (reference sequence). CDR3 sequence reads: CASSITGAKYRGYGYTF.

J is TRBJ1-5 and V is TRBV7-9. CDR3 length equals 14 residues. Per germline, CDR1 SEHNR and CDR2 FQNEAQ (reference sequence). The CDR3 sequence is CASSLAGGNQPQHF.

The chain is built from TRBV7-2 and TRBJ2-3. In germline, CDR1 is SGHTA, CDR2 FQGNSA. The CDR3 extends over 12 amino acids. The CDR3 here is CASSLLADTQYF.

The chain has TRBV6-1 and TRBJ2-3; TCRdb indicates TRBD1, and absent DNA this call remains unverified. Per germline, CDR1 MNHNS and CDR2 SASEGT. The CDR3 consists of 15 residues. The CDR3 protein is CASPRQGTGTDTQYF.

The chain couples TRBV12-3 or TRBV12-4 to TRBJ1-2. This CDR3 contains 13 residues. The CDR3 loop reads CASSLLADYGYTF.

The chain carries TRBV6-2 or TRBV6-3 and TRBJ2-7. From germline, CDR1 is MNHEY and CDR2 SVGEGT. This CDR3 has 12 residues. The chain's CDR3 is CASSYSGDEQYF.

The chain couples TRBV6-4 to TRBJ2-2. Germline V gene data show CDR1 as MRHNA and CDR2 as SNTAGT. The CDR3 contains 14 residues. CDR3 sequence: CASSGGANTGELFF.

The chain couples TRBV4-2 to TRBJ2-2; TCRdb selects TRBD1, and the lack of DNA leaves this call unchecked. This CDR3 region has 18 residues. Germline values: CDR1 LGHNA, CDR2 YNFKEQ. Here the CDR3 reads CASSPNPQQGPDTGELFF.

The rearrangement links TRBV20-1 to TRBJ1-1. The CDR3 spans 13 residues. CDR1 is DFQATT, CDR2 SNEGSKA, per germline (reference sequence). The CDR3 sequence is CSARDEGETEAFF.

The genes are TRBV24-1 and TRBJ2-2; the D gene TCRdb calls, TRBD1, cannot be checked with no DNA. The germline V gene encodes CDR1 KGHDR and CDR2 SFDVKD. This CDR3 region has 16 residues. CDR3 region: CATSEVGTENTGELFF.

The chain employs TRBV23-1 and TRBJ2-3; without DNA, the TCRdb call of TRBD1 cannot be checked. TRBV23-1 is filed as an ORF, its function uncertain. This CDR3 spans 15 amino acids. CDR3 region: CASSHSGQGTDTQYF.

This chain joins TRBV29-1 and TRBJ2-1; checking the TCRdb D call of TRBD1 is not possible without DNA. The CDR3 loop spans 11 amino acids. Germline CDR1 and CDR2: SQVTM and ANQGSEA. The CDR3 is CSVVQGSEQFF.

The chain couples TRBV7-9 to TRBJ2-7; TCRdb's D call, TRBD2, is unchecked because there is no DNA. The CDR3 runs to 13 residues. The germline V gene has CDR1 SEHNR and CDR2 FQNEAQ (reference sequence). The CDR3 loop is CASSPNSDYEQYF.

The rearrangement uses TRBV28 and TRBJ1-4; the TRBD1 assignment by TCRdb is unverifiable without DNA. The germline gives CDR1 MDHEN, CDR2 SYDVKM. The CDR3 consists of 15 residues. CDR3 sequence: CASRSDRETNEKLFF.

V and J are TRBV27 and TRBJ1-1; TCRdb's D call, TRBD1, is unchecked because there is no DNA. The CDR3 length is 15 residues. The germline gives CDR1 MNHEY, CDR2 SMNVEV (reference sequence). The chain's CDR3 is CASSPRDRLNTEAFF.

V is TRBV10-3 and J is TRBJ2-2; TCRdb calls TRBD1, which cannot be checked without DNA. CDR1 is ENHRY, CDR2 SYGVKD, per germline. CDR3 length equals 15 residues. CDR3 residues: CAITRGGADTGELFF.

This chain connects TRBV23-1 to TRBJ1-6; TCRdb selects TRBD1, and the lack of DNA leaves this call unchecked. Being an ORF, TRBV23-1 has a function that is uncertain. The CDR3 totals 15 residues. CDR3 sequence reads: CASRWDRGNNSPLHF.

The chain joins TRBV9 to TRBJ1-2. The CDR3 consists of 13 residues. Looked up from germline, CDR1 is SGDLS and CDR2 is YYNGEE. CDR3 amino acids: CASSVGGNYGYTF. The whole variable domain, remainder taken from reference TRBV9 and TRBJ1-2, is DSGVTQTPKHLITATGQRVTLRCSPRSGDLSVYWYQQSLDQGLQFLIQYYNGEERAKGNILERFSAQQFPDLHSELNLSSLELGDSALYFCASSVGGNYGYTFGSGTRLTVV.